A single sample gave rise to the 25 T cell receptor beta chains below, sequenced in a study of early T cells in non-severe SARS-CoV-2 infection. MiXCR, applied by TCRdb to the 5' RACE reads, yields one record per CDR3 protein. The sample comprises some 30,000 distinct CDR3 sequences, roughly 5.3% of which are singletons, and 4% to 5.5% rests with the top ten. Sequencing was performed on whole blood. These receptors were collected from an adult who was a healthcare worker with PCR-confirmed SARS-CoV-2 infection or an uninfected control (not recorded which).

This clonotype turned up a few times. The chain joins TRBV18 to TRBJ1-6; tentative D call: TRBD1 (5 bases). Germline CDR1 reads KGHSH; CDR2 reads LQKENI. The CDR3 sequence is 15 residues long. V lost 4 bases and J lost 7, with 14 bases in between. The CDR3 region has the DNA TGTGCCAGCTCACTGTCCGGGACGAGCAATTCACCCCTCCACTTT. Protein: CASSLSGTSNSPLHF.

This clonotype was observed at least ten times. V usage is TRBV7-8 and J usage is TRBJ2-3; 9 nucleotides align to TRBD1. This CDR3 contains 16 residues. V was clipped by 1 base and J by 3 bases; unmatched bases: 5. CDR1 and CDR2 from the germline V gene are SGHVS and FQNEAQ. The CDR3 loop is CASSLEGTGNTDTQYF. The CDR3 region has the DNA TGTGCCAGCAGCTTAGAGGGGACAGGGAATACAGATACGCAGTATTTT.

This clonotype was seen ten or more times. Here the CDR3 DNA reads TGTGCCAGCAGTCTCCGGGGACTAGCGGGAGTAGGGGCCCCGAATGAGCAGTTCTTC. It is translated as CASSLRGLAGVGAPNEQFF. The chain employs TRBV12-3 or TRBV12-4 and TRBJ2-1, with 14 bases identical to TRBD2. CDR3 length: 19 residues. With 5 bases clipped from V and 7 bases from J, the junction kept 16 bases outside the gene matches.

This clonotype was observed many times. This sequence joins TRBV15 and TRBJ1-1; D perhaps matches TRBD1 (6 bases). Germline assignment: CDR1 LNHNV and CDR2 YYDKDF (reference sequence). Trimming took off 6 bases at V and 5 bases at J, with 16 bases between the two ends. This CDR3 region has 14 residues. The CDR3 bases are TGTGCCACCAGTGGGGGACAAGGGAAGACTGAAGCTTTCTTT. Protein sequence: CATSGGQGKTEAFF.

This clonotype was counted ten times or more. The CDR3: CASKPSRGGPYEQYF. DNA for the CDR3: TGTGCCAGCAAACCATCTCGAGGGGGGCCCTACGAGCAGTACTTC. J is TRBJ2-7 and V is TRBV28, with D perhaps assigned TRBD1 or TRBD2 (6 bases each). The CDR3 has 15 amino acids. Germline assignment: CDR1 MDHEN and CDR2 SYDVKM. V was cut by 7 bases and J by 2 bases, with 18 bases left in between.

This clonotype came up many times. The gene calls are TRBV29-1 and TRBJ1-2; perhaps TRBD1 as D (6 bases). Germline V gene data show CDR1 as SQVTM and CDR2 as ANQGSEA. The V and J ends lost 2 bases and 5 bases respectively, with 6 bases between them. The CDR3 loop spans 11 amino acids. Written as DNA, the CDR3 is TGCAGCGTTGAAAGGGGGTATGGCTACACCTTC. Its translation: CSVERGYGYTF.

This clonotype was seen ten or more times. The chain has TRBV28 and TRBJ2-1; 8 nucleotides line up with TRBD1. Germline V CDR1 and CDR2: MDHEN, SYDVKM. With V trimmed by 3 bases and J by 6 bases, 7 bases remained unmatched. The CDR3 length is 15 residues. The CDR3 spells CASSFWTGPSNEQFF. CDR3 in DNA: TGTGCCAGCAGTTTTTGGACAGGGCCGTCCAATGAGCAGTTCTTC.

This clonotype was detected only a few times. As DNA, the CDR3 is TGCAGTGCTAGAGATGTTGGTCAGGGGATATTGGAGCAGTACTTC. It yields the protein CSARDVGQGILEQYF. The chain is built from TRBV20-1 and TRBJ2-7; the D gene is possibly TRBD1 (6 bases). The V gene lost 0 bases and the J gene lost 7 bases, with 19 bases spanning the gap. CDR3 length equals 15 residues. CDR1 and CDR2 from the germline V gene are DFQATT and SNEGSKA (reference sequence).

Many counts were recorded for this clonotype. V gene TRBV20-1 combines with J gene TRBJ2-6; 9 bases fit TRBD1. There are 17 residues in the CDR3. Germline values: CDR1 DFQATT, CDR2 SNEGSKA (reference sequence). Losses at the gene ends were 1 base for V and 2 bases for J; bases not matched to a gene: 6. The CDR3 loop is CSARGRDRVAGANVLTF. In DNA form, the CDR3 reads TGCAGTGCTAGAGGCCGGGACAGGGTGGCTGGGGCCAACGTCCTGACTTTC.

This chain connects TRBV28 to TRBJ1-5, with TRBD1 matching over 7 bases. Germline V gene sequence: CDR1 MDHEN, CDR2 SYDVKM. The J segment lost 3 bases and the V segment lost 4 bases, leaving 9 bases of the junction unmatched. CDR3 length equals 16 residues. CDR3 sequence: CASSSLRQGYNQPQHF. CDR3 DNA sequence: TGTGCCAGCAGTTCCCTGAGACAGGGTTACAATCAGCCCCAGCATTTT.

The table lists this clonotype with many counts. The V gene is TRBV4-3, the J gene TRBJ2-1, with TRBD2 matching over 7 bases. Losses at the gene ends were 0 bases for V and 7 bases for J; bases not matched to a gene: 15. The CDR3 is 18 amino acids. Germline assignment: CDR1 LGHNA and CDR2 YSLEER. The CDR3 spells CASSQDRGHGRPMNEQFF. CDR3 coding DNA: TGCGCCAGCAGCCAAGATCGGGGTCACGGGAGGCCTATGAATGAGCAGTTCTTC.

This clonotype was observed many times. The chain has TRBV9 and TRBJ1-2, with 8 bases fitting TRBD1. Per germline, CDR1 SGDLS and CDR2 YYNGEE. CDR3 size: 15 residues. Trimming cost V 4 bases and J 5 bases; bases outside gene matches: 10. The CDR3 loop reads CASSFETGEVYGYTF. CDR3 DNA sequence: TGTGCCAGCAGCTTCGAGACAGGGGAGGTATATGGCTACACCTTC.

This clonotype came up many times. The chain combines TRBV19 with TRBJ1-1, with D perhaps matching TRBD1 (5 bases). The V gene lost 5 bases and the J gene lost 0 bases, with 13 bases spanning the gap. CDR1 is LNHDA and CDR2 is SQIVND in the germline V gene (reference sequence). The CDR3 length is 15 residues. In nucleotides, the CDR3 is TGTGCCAGTAGTCTTCGACAGATAATGAACACTGAAGCTTTCTTT. It yields the protein CASSLRQIMNTEAFF.

This clonotype came up many times. The J gene is TRBJ1-4, the V gene TRBV13; no clear D gene. The CDR3 length is 15 residues. Germline-derived CDR1 and CDR2 are PRHDT and FYEKMQ (reference sequence). The ends were cut back, 1 base at V and 4 bases at J, with 10 bases in the middle. The DNA for the CDR3 is TGTGCCAGCAGCTTAGACGGAGACAATAATGAAAAACTGTTTTTT. Translation gives CASSLDGDNNEKLFF.

This clonotype was seen repeatedly, ten times or more. The chain recombines TRBV20-1 with TRBJ2-1, with 8 bases identical to TRBD2. With V trimmed by 1 base and J by 8 bases, 13 bases remained unmatched. From germline, CDR1 is DFQATT and CDR2 SNEGSKA (reference sequence). This CDR3 contains 16 residues. CDR3 amino acids: CSARGAPSGSNYEQFF. In DNA form, the CDR3 reads TGCAGTGCTAGAGGGGCGCCGAGCGGGAGTAACTATGAGCAGTTCTTC.

In its sample, this clonotype was seen many times. The CDR3 region has the DNA TGTGCCAGCAGCGAGAGACCAGGGTTCAATTCACCCCTCCACTTT. Translation gives CASSERPGFNSPLHF. This chain joins TRBV9 and TRBJ1-6; maybe TRBD1 (5 bases). Germline CDR1 reads SGDLS; CDR2 reads YYNGEE. Between the trimmed V and J ends, which lost 3 bases and 7 bases, there was a span of 14 bases. The CDR3 runs 15 residues.

At least ten counts were recorded for this clonotype. This chain links TRBV6-6 with TRBJ2-1; no definite D call. In germline, CDR1 is MNHNY, CDR2 SVGAGI (reference sequence). The CDR3 covers 17 residues. Trimming pared 0 bases from V and 0 bases from J, leaving 12 bases between. CDR3 sequence: CASSYSIRQSSYNEQFF. The CDR3, as DNA: TGTGCCAGCAGTTACTCGATTAGGCAGAGCTCCTACAATGAGCAGTTCTTC.

This clonotype has ten or more counts. The J gene is TRBJ2-5, the V gene TRBV24-1, with 7 bases aligning to TRBD2. The ends lost 10 bases at V and 2 bases at J; junction bases unmatched: 6. The length of the CDR3 is 13 residues. The germline V gene has CDR1 KGHDR and CDR2 SFDVKD. The DNA of the CDR3 is TGTGCCACTCGGGGGGAGACTCAAGAGACCCAGTACTTC. This sequence encodes CATRGETQETQYF.

The J gene is TRBJ2-6, the V gene TRBV12-3 or TRBV12-4; D ambiguous. This CDR3 has 13 residues. Trimming shortened V by 6 bases and J by 5 bases, and 8 bases separated the two germline ends. The DNA for the CDR3 is TGTGCCAGCAGCCCCCTTCGGGCCAACGTCCTGACTTTC. This sequence encodes CASSPLRANVLTF.

This clonotype showed up many times. The chain combines TRBV27 with TRBJ2-5; TRBD1 aligns across 8 bases. J gave up 4 bases and V 2 bases, and 9 bases lay outside the gene matches. Germline values: CDR1 MNHEY, CDR2 SMNVEV (reference sequence). The CDR3 runs to 16 residues. This chain's CDR3 is CASSLGVDRVLETQYF. CDR3 nucleotides: TGTGCCAGCAGTTTAGGAGTGGACAGGGTCTTAGAGACCCAGTACTTC.

This clonotype was picked up many times. The chain recombines TRBV5-1 with TRBJ2-1; the D gene is possibly TRBD2 (6 bases). Germline CDR1 and CDR2: SGHRS and YFSETQ. The CDR3 has 16 residues. Trimming removed 1 base from V and 5 bases from J, with 16 bases in between. CDR3 amino acids: CASSLISTRGNNEQFF. CDR3 DNA sequence: TGCGCCAGCAGCTTGATATCGACTAGAGGCAACAATGAGCAGTTCTTC. Drawing the rest from reference TRBV5-1 and TRBJ2-1, the complete variable domain is KAGVTQTPRYLIKTRGQQVTLSCSPISGHRSVSWYQQTPGQGLQFLFEYFSETQRNKGNFPGRFSGRQFSNSRSEMNVSTLELGDSALYLCASSLISTRGNNEQFFGPGTRLTVL.

This clonotype was counted many times. J is TRBJ2-3 and V is TRBV15; 15 bases are shared with TRBD2. The length of the CDR3 is 18 residues. J was trimmed by 2 bases and V by 3 bases; bases with no gene match: 6. Germline V gene lookup returns CDR1 LNHNV and CDR2 YYDKDF (reference sequence). CDR3 DNA: TGTGCCACCAGCAGCGGACTAGCGGGAGGGCCCGTCACAGATACGCAGTATTTT. It encodes CATSSGLAGGPVTDTQYF.

The sample holds many counts of this clonotype. This rearrangement joins TRBV6-2 or TRBV6-3 to TRBJ2-1, with 15 nucleotides matching TRBD2. Per the germline V gene, CDR1 is MNHEY and CDR2 is SVGEGT. The CDR3 runs 15 residues. The junction had 9 bases not matched to a gene; V was cut back by 8 bases and J by 10 bases. CDR3 in DNA: TGTGCCAGCCGTCCAGGGACTAGCGGGAGGAGGGAGCAGTTCTTC. Its translation: CASRPGTSGRREQFF.

The V and J genes are TRBV13 and TRBJ1-1, with TRBD1 as a possible D gene (5 bases). V was trimmed by 5 bases and J by 7 bases, leaving 14 bases between them. Germline-derived CDR1 and CDR2 are PRHDT and FYEKMQ (reference sequence). There are 13 residues in the CDR3. This CDR3 is CASSRWGLDEAFF. CDR3 in DNA: TGTGCCAGCAGCCGGTGGGGCCTGGATGAAGCTTTCTTT. Combining the CDR3 with reference TRBV13 and TRBJ1-1 gives the whole variable domain AAGVIQSPRHLIKEKRETATLKCYPIPRHDTVYWYQQGPGQDPQFLISFYEKMQSDKGSIPDRFSAQQFSDYHSELNMSSLELGDSALYFCASSRWGLDEAFFGQGTRLTVV.

This clonotype has ten or more counts. The chain couples TRBV25-1 to TRBJ1-5; D might be TRBD1 (5 bases). Trimming pared 2 bases from V and 4 bases from J, leaving 12 bases between. CDR3 size: 15 residues. CDR1 is MGHDK and CDR2 is SYGVNS in the germline V gene. The CDR3 nucleotides are TGTGCCAGCAGTGAAGGGACCGACTGGAATCAGCCCCAGCATTTT. Translation: CASSEGTDWNQPQHF.